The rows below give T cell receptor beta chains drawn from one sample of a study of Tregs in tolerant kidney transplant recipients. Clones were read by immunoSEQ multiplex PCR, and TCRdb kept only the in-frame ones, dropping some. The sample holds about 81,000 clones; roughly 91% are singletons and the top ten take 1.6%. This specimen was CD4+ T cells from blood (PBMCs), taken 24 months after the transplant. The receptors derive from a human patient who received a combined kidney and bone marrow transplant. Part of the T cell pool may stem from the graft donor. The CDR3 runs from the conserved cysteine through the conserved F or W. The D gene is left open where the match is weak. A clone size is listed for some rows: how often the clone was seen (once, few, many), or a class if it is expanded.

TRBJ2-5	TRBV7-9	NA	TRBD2	CASNSWSGKHQETQYF	TGTGCCAGCAACTCATGGAGCGGGAAACACCAAGAGACCCAGTACTTC
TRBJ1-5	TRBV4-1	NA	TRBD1	CASSQRTGGDSNQPQHF	TGCGCCAGCAGCCAAAGGACAGGGGGGGATAGCAATCAGCCCCAGCATTTT
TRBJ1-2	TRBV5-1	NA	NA	CASNLVGLANYGYTF	TGCGCCAGCAACTTGGTGGGGCTAGCTAACTATGGCTACACCTTC
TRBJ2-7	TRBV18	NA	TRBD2	CASSPPASGRRNEQYF	TGTGCCAGCTCACCACCGGCTAGCGGGAGGCGGAACGAGCAGTACTTC
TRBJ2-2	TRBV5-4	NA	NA	CASRMGLGQGRAGELFF	TGTGCCAGCAGAATGGGATTGGGGCAGGGGAGAGCCGGGGAGCTGTTTTTT
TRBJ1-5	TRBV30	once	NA	CAWSRDRTRHSNQPQHF	TGTGCCTGGAGCCGTGACAGGACGCGTCATAGCAATCAGCCCCAGCATTTT
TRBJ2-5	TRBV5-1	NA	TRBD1	CASSVRQGPETQYF	TGCGCCAGCAGCGTCAGACAGGGTCCGGAGACCCAGTACTTC
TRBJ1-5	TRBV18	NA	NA	CASSPFAGKGQPQHF	TGTGCCAGCTCACCTTTCGCCGGGAAGGGTCAGCCCCAGCATTTT
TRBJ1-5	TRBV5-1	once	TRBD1	CASSLAETGGYQPQHF	TGCGCCAGCAGCTTGGCTGAGACAGGGGGCTATCAGCCCCAGCATTTT
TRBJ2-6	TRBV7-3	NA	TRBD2	CASQRGVGANVLTF	TGTGCCAGCCAGCGGGGGGTGGGGGCCAACGTCCTGACTTTC
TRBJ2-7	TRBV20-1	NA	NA	CSASRREQYF	TGCAGTGCTAGTAGGCGGGAGCAGTACTTC
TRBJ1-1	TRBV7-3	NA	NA	CASSPRPSETEAFF	TGTGCCAGCAGCCCCCGGCCCTCGGAGACTGAAGCTTTCTTT
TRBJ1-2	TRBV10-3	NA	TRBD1	CAISESQKQGAKGYTF	TGTGCCATCAGTGAGTCACAGAAACAGGGGGCCAAGGGCTACACCTTC
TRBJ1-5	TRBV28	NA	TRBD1	CASSFRGLQPQHF	TGTGCCAGCAGTTTTAGGGGGCTACAGCCCCAGCATTTT
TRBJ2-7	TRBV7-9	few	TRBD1	CASSSTRDRAYEQYF	TGTGCCAGCAGCTCGACCCGGGACAGGGCTTACGAGCAGTACTTC
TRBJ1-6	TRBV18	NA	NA	CASSPGQGPLHF	TGTGCCAGCTCACCGGGCCAGGGTCCCCTCCACTTT
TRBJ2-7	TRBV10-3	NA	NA	CAISESCGAGESCEQYF	TGTGCCATCAGTGAGTCGTGTGGGGCAGGGGAGTCTTGCGAGCAGTACTTC
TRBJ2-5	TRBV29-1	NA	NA	CSVDPLSGQETQYF	TGCAGCGTTGATCCTCTGTCGGGCCAAGAGACCCAGTACTTC
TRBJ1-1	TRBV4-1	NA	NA	CASSQEKQRSGVEAFF	TGCGCCAGCAGCCAAGAGAAACAAAGGTCGGGAGTTGAAGCTTTCTTT